A selection of T cell receptor beta chains follows, all from one sample in a study of T-cell reconstitution after alpha-beta-depleted transplantation in children. MiXCR, run by TCRdb on the PCR reads, gives a single entry per CDR3 protein. The profile shows about 350,000 distinct CDR3 sequences, roughly 15% of them singletons. The sample consisted of PBMCs, mostly from graft donor cells, taken 360 days after TCRalphabeta/CD19-depleted stem cell transplant. Receptor source: a male patient aged 2-10 years who had a stem cell transplant for acute lymphoblastic leukemia, so the T cells may come from the graft donor. Both conserved end residues are trimmed from each CDR3. Size is stated for part of the rows, as once, few or many counts, or as a class when the clone is expanded.

v_gene	j_gene	abundance	CDR3aa
TRBV5-4	TRBJ2-5	few	ASRRAPKETQY
TRBV2	TRBJ1-1	.	ASSEALLVTDTEAF
TRBV4-3	TRBJ1-1	few	ASSQDGPGGAYTEAF
TRBV5-1	TRBJ2-5	few	ASSLFRARQETQY
TRBV5-1	TRBJ2-2	.	ASSFEGGGTGELF
TRBV7-8	TRBJ2-3	few	ASSLALSGTDTQY
TRBV7-9	TRBJ2-4	.	ASSLGWDRLAKNIQY
TRBV20-1	TRBJ1-2	.	SALSGSYGYT
TRBV5-5	TRBJ2-7	.	ASSLTSGRADYEQY
TRBV7-2	TRBJ1-2	.	ASSSRTFSSNGYT
TRBV12-3/TRBV12-4	TRBJ2-3	many	ASSSPPDLTDTQY
TRBV18	TRBJ2-7	few	ASSPSLSREQY
TRBV12-3/TRBV12-4	TRBJ2-5	many	ASRGRDWVETQY
TRBV30	TRBJ2-5	.	AWRGTGRGETQY
TRBV19	TRBJ1-2	.	ASSQGPNSYGYT
TRBV30	TRBJ2-5	.	ACRQKETQY
TRBV5-1	TRBJ1-4	.	ASKEEVQEKLF
TRBV7-9	TRBJ2-2	few	ASSLPHTSGYGELF
TRBV18	TRBJ1-1	.	ASSPMSGTGYGAEAF
TRBV4-2	TRBJ2-2	once	ASSPGTFLSGELF
TRBV12-3/TRBV12-4	TRBJ1-2	.	ASSIGFYGYT
TRBV28	TRBJ1-3	few	ASTDFRTPSGNTIY
TRBV12-3/TRBV12-4	TRBJ2-5	many	ASSSYGQGWETQY
TRBV7-8	TRBJ2-5	.	ASSKPRTGGLQETQY
TRBV4-2	TRBJ2-6	few	ASSQDYYIGSSGANVLT
TRBV12-3/TRBV12-4	TRBJ2-7	many	ASSFGQSYEQY
TRBV15	TRBJ2-7	few	ATSRARVGSYEQY
TRBV27	TRBJ2-2	many	ASSLKREWRELF
TRBV15	TRBJ2-1	few	ATNSGRNLYEQF
TRBV6-1	TRBJ2-3	many	ASPRLAGGPSTDTQY
TRBV6-5	TRBJ1-2	few	ASSNHPATPRSGYT
TRBV7-6	TRBJ2-7	.	ASSLIGHEQY
TRBV4-1	TRBJ2-3	few	ASTPFWISDPDTQY
TRBV9	TRBJ2-1	.	ASSPLQGVGIEQF
TRBV7-9	TRBJ2-1	.	ASSFTGQAFNEQF
TRBV29-1	TRBJ2-2	few	SVGLAANTGELF
TRBV4-1	TRBJ2-3	.	ASSHPSGDTQY
TRBV24-1	TRBJ2-2	few	ATSDSQRGKYTGELF
TRBV9	TRBJ2-1	.	ASSVGRQLPDNEQF
TRBV28	TRBJ1-2	few	ASNGVTGFFYGYT
TRBV20-1	TRBJ2-5	.	SARVGTSRTETQY
TRBV4-1	TRBJ2-1	.	ASSQVSTGGTLNEQF
TRBV6-1	TRBJ2-2	.	ASSGLHYRSANTGELF
TRBV30	TRBJ1-3	.	AWSADFGVGNTIY
TRBV5-4	TRBJ2-5	.	ASSFEASGRPRLETQY
TRBV5-5	TRBJ2-3	once	ASSLFLAGGSTQY
TRBV12-3/TRBV12-4	TRBJ2-1	.	ASNSGSKDEQF
TRBV20-1	TRBJ2-1	.	SARDVSEYNEQF
TRBV4-3	TRBJ2-7	many	ASSQGTSGTYEQY
TRBV3-1	TRBJ2-3	many	ASRSWGGLDTQY
TRBV20-1	TRBJ1-6	many	SARVGQWNNSPLH
TRBV18	TRBJ2-3	once	ASSPEGIISGITDTQY
TRBV18	TRBJ2-5	.	ASSSHPGVTETQY